The sequence of this T cell receptor (beta chain) was determined in a study of shared T cell receptors in the human thymus. In germline, CDR1 is SGHVS, CDR2 FQNEAQ. The junction had 12 bases not matched to a gene; V was cut back by 1 base and J by 3 bases. This CDR3 spans 18 amino acids. Method: immunoSEQ multiplex PCR; TCRdb's copy keeps in-frame clones and lacks some. Altogether about 660,000 clones are present, around 87% being singletons, with the ten largest covering over 0.008%. These data were likewise used in another study, on human thymus T cells. As that study records: In corrective heart surgery, resections were taken, and these provided the thymus tissue. V and J genes seemed to be used with bias in thymic and blood repertoires.

This TCR was sampled from a boy in the first two years of life with a congenital heart defect. The V gene is TRBV7-8, the J gene TRBJ2-3; 8 positions match TRBD2. The sequencing input was thymocytes. CDR3 sequence reads: CASSLVFGGGQETDTQYF. For the CDR3, the DNA is TGTGCCAGCAGCTTAGTCTTCGGGGGGGGCCAGGAAACAGATACGCAGTATTTT.